The clone carrying this T cell receptor beta chain was detected ten times or more. Its antigen is unidentified. Unique molecular identifiers were affixed to single, distinct cDNA molecules. TCRdb re-called the 5' RACE reads through MiXCR, storing one row per CDR3 protein. The sample has tens of thousands of distinct CDR3 sequences, around 13% seen once. This entry comes from a study of early T cells in non-severe SARS-CoV-2 infection. Turning to the study itself: It was bulk RNA from unsorted whole blood that was sequenced, and the chains were unpaired. Whole-study results and caveats: VDJdb matching, biased toward anti-spike CD8 responses, missed private and CD4 specificities.

The germline V gene encodes CDR1 SGHVS and CDR2 FQNEAQ. The CDR3 has 12 residues. Trimming removed 5 bases at V and 9 bases at J, with 11 bases between. Sequenced here: whole blood, sampled at baseline. This TCR was recovered from an adult who was a healthcare worker with PCR-confirmed SARS-CoV-2 infection or an uninfected control (not recorded which). This sequence joins TRBV7-8 and TRBJ2-1; no clear D. CDR3 in amino acids: CASSPNSIEQFF. The CDR3 nucleotides are TGTGCCAGCAGCCCCAACTCGATTGAGCAGTTCTTC. Complete variable domain (other parts from reference TRBV7-8 and TRBJ2-1): GAGVSQSPRYKVAKRGQDVALRCDPISGHVSLFWYQQALGQGPEFLTYFQNEAQLDKSGLPSDRFFAERPEGSVSTLKIQRTQQEDSAVYLCASSPNSIEQFFGPGTRLTVL.